The rows below give T cell receptor beta chains drawn from one sample of a study of cytomegalovirus exposure and HLA in healthy donors. Produced via immunoSEQ multiplex PCR; TCRdb's table is partial and in-frame only. The profile covers some 170,000 clones, with about 80% appearing a single time and 1.3% taken by the ten largest. What was sequenced was PBMCs. Every receptor here comes from a woman aged 50 to 65 in good health and CMV-seronegative. The CDR3 runs from the conserved cysteine through the conserved F or W. The D gene is left open where the match is weak. Part of the rows lack a size; the others show once, few, many or a class for expanded clones.

d_call j_call clone_size v_call cdr3_nt cdr3_aa
- TRBJ2-3 once TRBV29-1 TGCAGCGTTGTTATAGCGCTCCGTGGATTCCCCACAGATACGCAGTATTTT CSVVIALRGFPTDTQYF
TRBD1 TRBJ1-5 - TRBV18 TGTGCCAGCTCACCATCCCCGGGACAGGGTCTATCTCAGCCCCAGCATTTT CASSPSPGQGLSQPQHF
TRBD1 TRBJ2-5 - TRBV5-1 TGCGCCAGCAGCAACGGGGACAGCCAAGAGACCCAGTACTTC CASSNGDSQETQYF
- TRBJ1-3 - TRBV9 TGTGCCAGCAGCGGCAGGGGTAGCGGAAACACCATATATTTT CASSGRGSGNTIYF
- TRBJ2-4 - TRBV21-1 TGTGCCAGCATCACACAGGGAGCCAAAAACATTCAGTACTTC CASITQGAKNIQYF
TRBD2 TRBJ2-5 - TRBV9 TGTGCCAGCAGCAATACCCCGGGACTAGCAGGGGAGACCCAGTACTTC CASSNTPGLAGETQYF
TRBD2 TRBJ2-1 once TRBV15 TGTGCCACCAGCAAACGGACTAGCGGCGAGAGCTCCTACAATGAGCAGTTCTTC CATSKRTSGESSYNEQFF
- TRBJ1-2 - TRBV19 TGTGCCAGTAGTATACGTGGACCGACAGCTAACTATGGCTACACCTTC CASSIRGPTANYGYTF
- TRBJ2-5 - TRBV27 TGTGCCAGCAGTCACCTACAGGGAGGGGAGACCCAGTACTTC CASSHLQGGETQYF
TRBD1 TRBJ1-5 - TRBV27 TGTGCCACCCAGTTTACAGGGGTAGACAATCAGCCCCAGCATTTT CATQFTGVDNQPQHF
- TRBJ2-2 - TRBV9 TGTGCCAGCAGCGTAGGCGGGCAGGTAACCGGGGAGCTGTTTTTT CASSVGGQVTGELFF
TRBD1 TRBJ2-7 - TRBV12-5 TGTGCTAGTGGTTTGCTCAGGACAGGGGACTACGAGCAGTACTTC CASGLLRTGDYEQYF
TRBD1 TRBJ2-7 - TRBV11-2 TGTGCCAGCAGCTTACCGGGGACAGGGGAGCAGCAGTACTTC CASSLPGTGEQQYF
- TRBJ1-1 - TRBV19 TGTGCCAGTATTGATAGAGGGGGTCGGTTCACTGAAGCTTTCTTT CASIDRGGRFTEAFF
- TRBJ2-1 - TRBV5-4 TGTGCCAGCAGCTTGGAGTCGCGGGGGACAGGTCTGATCTTC CASSLESRGTGLIF
TRBD2 TRBJ2-7 - TRBV28 TGTGCCAGCAGTTTGGATAGCGGGAGGTACGAGCAGTACTTC CASSLDSGRYEQYF
TRBD2 TRBJ2-7 - TRBV7-2 TGTGCCAGCAGCTTAATCTCTCCGGGAGGGCAGGTTTATTCTCGCGAGCAGTACTTC CASSLISPGGQVYSREQYF
- TRBJ1-3 - TRBV4-1 TGCGCCAGCAGCCAAGGAATACTGAAGGCAGGCCGCATGTCTGGAAACACCATATATTTT CASSQGILKAGRMSGNTIYF
- TRBJ1-6 - TRBV28 TGTGCCAGCAGAACCCACCCGGGGGACGTTAATTCACCCCTCCACTTT CASRTHPGDVNSPLHF
TRBD1 TRBJ2-5 - TRBV10-3 TGTGCCATCAGTGAGTCGAGGACAGGGGAGACCCAGTACTTC CAISESRTGETQYF
- TRBJ2-6 few TRBV2 TGTGCCAGCACCCGCGGGGCGCCTGGCGTCCTGACTTTC CASTRGAPGVLTF
- TRBJ1-1 - TRBV6-1 TGTGCCAGCAGTGAAAGTGGCCGTAACACTGAAGCTTTCTTT CASSESGRNTEAFF
- TRBJ2-2 - TRBV7-9 TGTGCCAGCGTCCCGAGGGTAGGGGAGCTGTTTTTT CASVPRVGELFF
- TRBJ2-7 few TRBV27 TGTGCCAGCACCACGGGAGCCGGTCACGAGCAGTACTTC CASTTGAGHEQYF
- TRBJ2-7 - TRBV5-5 TGTGCCAGCATGCTGCGCGGCTACGAGCAGTACTTC CASMLRGYEQYF